This TCR beta chain is drawn from a study of shared clonotypes between healthy human individuals. Study overall: Researchers assigned three CD4 naive, three CD4 memory, two CD8 naive and one CD8 memory plate to each donor.

Assay used: immunoSEQ multiplex PCR; TCRdb lists only in-frame clones, some missing. The sample contains 300,000 to 400,000 clones, 87% of which appear only once. Source material: memory CD8+ T cells sorted from blood. The subset was: CD45RO+ cells pooled with CCR7-negative TemRA cells. This clonotype originated in a young man in good health.

DNA for the CDR3: TGTGCCAGCAGCCACGGACAGGGGGCAGATCGCCGCCTTAGCAATGAGCAGTTCTTC. Its protein is CASSHGQGADRRLSNEQFF. This chain joins TRBV11-2 and TRBJ2-1; the match to TRBD1 covers 11 bases. CDR1 SGHAT and CDR2 FQNNGV come from the germline V gene. This CDR3 has 19 amino acids. With 5 bases clipped from V and 6 bases from J, the junction kept 18 bases outside the gene matches.